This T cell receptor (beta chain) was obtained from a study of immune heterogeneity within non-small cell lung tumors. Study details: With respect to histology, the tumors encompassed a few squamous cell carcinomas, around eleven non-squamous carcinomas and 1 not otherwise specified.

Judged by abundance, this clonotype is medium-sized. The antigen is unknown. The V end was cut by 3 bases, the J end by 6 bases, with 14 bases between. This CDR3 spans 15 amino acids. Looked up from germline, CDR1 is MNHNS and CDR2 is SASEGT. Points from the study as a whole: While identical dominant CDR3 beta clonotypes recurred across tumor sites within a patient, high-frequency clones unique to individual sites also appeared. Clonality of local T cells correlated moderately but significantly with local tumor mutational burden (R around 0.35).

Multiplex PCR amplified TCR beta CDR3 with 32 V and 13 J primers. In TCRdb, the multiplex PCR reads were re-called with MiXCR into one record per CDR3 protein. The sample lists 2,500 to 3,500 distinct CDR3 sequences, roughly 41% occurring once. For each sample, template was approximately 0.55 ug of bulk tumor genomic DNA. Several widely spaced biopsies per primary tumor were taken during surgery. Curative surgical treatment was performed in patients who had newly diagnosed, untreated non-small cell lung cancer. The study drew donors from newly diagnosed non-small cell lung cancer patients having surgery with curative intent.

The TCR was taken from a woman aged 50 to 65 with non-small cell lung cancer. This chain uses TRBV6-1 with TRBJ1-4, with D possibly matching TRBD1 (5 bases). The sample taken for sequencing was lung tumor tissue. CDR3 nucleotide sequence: TGTGCCAGCAGTGACTCCGGTCTACAGGATGAAAAACTGTTTTTT. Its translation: CASSDSGLQDEKLFF.